These 8 T cell receptor beta chains were all obtained from the same sample, sequenced in a study of blood T cell repertoires in COVID-19. Profiled with immunoSEQ multiplex PCR; TCRdb holds only in-frame clones, not every one. The table has roughly 35,000 clones, 85% seen once. Sequencing was carried out using peripheral blood. The origin of the receptors is a human donor with acute or convalescent COVID-19. The donor label of this sample is uncertain.

Here the CDR3 DNA reads TGTGCCAGCAGCGCCCGGGACTCGCCCGTGTACGAGCAGTACTTC. Translated: CASSARDSPVYEQYF. The chain carries TRBV7-9 and TRBJ2-7; tentatively, D is TRBD2 (6 bases). This CDR3 is built from 15 residues. Per the germline V gene, CDR1 is SEHNR and CDR2 is FQNEAQ (reference sequence). V was clipped by 5 bases and J by 4 bases, with 18 bases between them. The full variable domain, its missing parts supplied by reference TRBV7-9 and TRBJ2-7, is DTGVSQNPRHKITKRGQNVTFRCDPISEHNRLYWYRQTLGQGPEFLTYFQNEAQLEKSRLLSDRFSAERPKGSFSTLEIQRTEQGDSAMYLCASSARDSPVYEQYFGPGTRLTVT.

The V gene is TRBV9, the J gene TRBJ2-3; maybe TRBD2 (5 bases). Per germline, CDR1 SGDLS and CDR2 YYNGEE. Trimming removed 6 bases from V and 0 bases from J, with 14 bases in between. The CDR3 extends over 15 amino acids. The CDR3 region has the DNA TGTGCCAGCACCCCCGGGCCGGGGAGCACAGATACGCAGTATTTT. Translation: CASTPGPGSTDTQYF. The full variable domain, in which reference TRBV9 and TRBJ2-3 provide the parts outside the CDR3, is DSGVTQTPKHLITATGQRVTLRCSPRSGDLSVYWYQQSLDQGLQFLIQYYNGEERAKGNILERFSAQQFPDLHSELNLSSLELGDSALYFCASTPGPGSTDTQYFGPGTRLTVL.

CDR3 sequence reads: CASSKGAEGYGYTF. CDR3 DNA: TGTGCCAGTAGTAAGGGGGCGGAGGGCTATGGCTACACCTTC. This chain uses TRBV19 with TRBJ1-2, with 7 bases that match TRBD1. CDR1 and CDR2 from the germline V gene are LNHDA and SQIVND (reference sequence). The trim removed 4 bases at V and 4 bases at J, leaving 6 bases unmatched. The CDR3 extends over 14 amino acids.

The rearrangement links TRBV7-8 to TRBJ2-7; maybe TRBD2 (6 bases). Trimming left V 1 base short and J 4 bases short, with 8 bases between. This CDR3 has 13 residues. Germline-derived CDR1 and CDR2 are SGHVS and FQNEAQ. The CDR3 here is CASSLDRGYEQYF. CDR3 nucleotides: TGTGCCAGCAGCTTAGATCGGGGGTACGAGCAGTACTTC.

Here the CDR3 reads CAWSVQGAPEAFF. DNA of the CDR3: TGTGCCTGGAGTGTACAGGGGGCCCCTGAAGCTTTCTTT. V gene TRBV30 combines with J gene TRBJ1-1, with 9 bases matching TRBD1. The J segment lost 6 bases and the V segment lost 0 bases, leaving 2 bases of the junction unmatched. Germline V gene sequence: CDR1 GTSNPN, CDR2 SVGIG (reference sequence). The length of the CDR3 is 13 residues.

The chain combines TRBV4-2 with TRBJ2-3; 8 nucleotides agree with TRBD1. This CDR3 has 15 residues. The J segment lost 6 bases and the V segment lost 0 bases, leaving 5 bases of the junction unmatched. Germline V CDR1 and CDR2: LGHNA, YNFKEQ. This chain's CDR3 is CASSQDRDRWDTQYF. The CDR3 DNA reads TGTGCCAGCAGCCAAGATAGGGACAGGTGGGATACGCAGTATTTT.

The rearrangement uses TRBV18 and TRBJ1-3; no definite D call. CDR1 and CDR2 from the germline V gene are KGHSH and LQKENI. V was clipped by 3 bases and J by 0 bases, with 12 bases between them. CDR3 length: 16 residues. CDR3: CASSPSNTRSGNTIYF. The DNA of the CDR3 is TGTGCCAGCTCACCCTCAAACACCCGCTCTGGAAACACCATATATTTT.

The chain links TRBV10-3 to TRBJ1-4; TRBD1 matches at 7 bases. CDR1 is ENHRY and CDR2 is SYGVKD in the germline V gene. The ends lost 5 bases at V and 8 bases at J; junction bases unmatched: 8. The CDR3 consists of 14 residues. CDR3 sequence: CAISRQGQGEKLFF. In nucleotides, the CDR3 is TGTGCCATCAGTCGACAGGGTCAAGGGGAAAAACTGTTTTTT.